This note documents a single T cell receptor (beta chain) sequence. Its antigen is currently unknown. This CDR3 has 14 amino acids. With 8 bases clipped from V and 6 bases from J, the junction kept 8 bases outside the gene matches. The germline gives CDR1 MNHEY, CDR2 SMNVEV (reference sequence). This sample is drawn from a study of T cell responses to AZD1222 COVID-19 vaccine. Background on the study: Pooling was applied to second doses at about 4 or about 12 weeks.

Method: immunoSEQ multiplex PCR; TCRdb's copy keeps in-frame clones and lacks some. The sample carries about 140,000 clones, about 91% recorded once. Study findings and constraints: Repertoire collection took place solely once the T cell response had peaked. Spike-specific TCR repertoires showed rising breadth and depth after two AZD1222 doses.

Sample: peripheral blood, taken on day 0 of AZD1222 vaccination. The sequence was collected from an adult in good health. The V and J genes are TRBV27 and TRBJ1-5; 9 bases map to TRBD1. CDR3 amino acids: CASGIQGAGQPQHF. CDR3 nucleotide sequence: TGTGCCAGCGGCATACAGGGGGCTGGTCAGCCCCAGCATTTT.